This is a list of T cell receptor beta chains from one sample in a study of glioma-infiltrating T cells after dendritic cell vaccination. TCRdb's table, derived via immunoSEQ multiplex PCR, lists solely in-frame clones and lacks some. The sample carries roughly 100,000 clones, around 89% recorded once. This sample comprised blood, obtained after dendritic cell vaccination. The receptors stem from a human donor with glioblastoma. The CDR3 runs from the conserved cysteine through the conserved F or W. D genes are given only for firm matches. Not every row has a clone size; where given, it reads once, few, many or a size class.

>.|.|TRBV6-1|TRBJ1-2
TGTGCCAGCAGTGAAGCGCACGGAGGGGTTGGCTATGGCTACACCTTC
CASSEAHGGVGYGYTF
>.|.|TRBV5-4|TRBJ1-5
TGTGCCAGCAGCGTCCAGGGGTCAAGTCAGCCCCAGCATTTT
CASSVQGSSQPQHF
>.|.|TRBV4-1|TRBJ2-6
TGCGCCAGCAGACTGTCTGGGGCCAACGTCCTGACTTTC
CASRLSGANVLTF
>once|TRBD1|TRBV2|TRBJ1-2
TGTGCCATCCGCCTATTTGGGACAGGGGAGAGAGGCTACACCTTC
CAIRLFGTGERGYTF
>.|.|TRBV19|TRBJ2-5
TGTGCCAGTAGTATGGTCAGGGGACGGCAAGAGACCCAGTACTTC
CASSMVRGRQETQYF
>.|TRBD1|TRBV30|TRBJ1-5
TGTGCCTGGAGTAACAGGGGAAACCAGCCCCAGCATTTT
CAWSNRGNQPQHF
>few|TRBD1|TRBV7-8|TRBJ1-1
TGTGCCAGCAGCTTACCCCCGGGCAGGGGGCTGTTGATTGGAGCTGAAGCTTTCTTT
CASSLPPGRGLLIGAEAFF
>.|TRBD1|TRBV7-9|TRBJ2-7
TGTGCCAGCAGCCCTAGGGACAGGTACTCCTACGAGCAGTACTTC
CASSPRDRYSYEQYF
>.|TRBD1|TRBV18|TRBJ2-5
TGTGCCAGCTTACGTAACTACGGGACAGGAGAGACCCAGTACTTC
CASLRNYGTGETQYF
>.|TRBD1|TRBV5-1|TRBJ2-7
TGCGCCAGCAGCCTACCCCGGACAGGCCAGGGTTCCTCCTACGAGCAGTACTTC
CASSLPRTGQGSSYEQYF
>.|.|TRBV21-1|TRBJ1-5
TGTGCCAGCAGCAGGGCCTTCACTGCGCATTTT
CASSRAFTAHF
>.|TRBD2|TRBV5-1|TRBJ2-7
TGCGCCAGCAGCTTGGAGACTAGCGGGAGTCGCTACGAGCAGTACTTC
CASSLETSGSRYEQYF
>.|TRBD1|TRBV2|TRBJ1-6
TGTGCCAGCAGTGCCGGGACAGGGTTTTCTCGGGGGTCACCCCTCCACTTT
CASSAGTGFSRGSPLHF
>.|.|TRBV18|TRBJ1-1
TGTGCCAGCTCTCCTTCAGGGCGAGGCACTGAAGCTTTCTTT
CASSPSGRGTEAFF
>.|.|TRBV5-1|TRBJ2-2
TGCGCCAGCAGCCCCGGACGAGGGCTAACCGGGGAGCTGTTTTTT
CASSPGRGLTGELFF
>.|.|TRBV2|TRBJ1-2
TGTGCCGGTCTCACATCTAACTATGGCTACACCTTC
CAGLTSNYGYTF
>.|TRBD2|TRBV27|TRBJ2-1
TGTGCCAGCAGTTTCCTAGCGGGAGTTCACAATGAGCAGTTCTTC
CASSFLAGVHNEQFF
>.|TRBD2|TRBV19|TRBJ2-3
TGTGCCAGTAGTCCCCCTGAGGAGCGGGGGGGCACAGATACGCAGTATTTT
CASSPPEERGGTDTQYF
>once|.|TRBV11-3|TRBJ2-7
TGTGCCAGCAGTAGACTAGGGCTAGCCTACGAGCAGTACTTC
CASSRLGLAYEQYF
>.|.|TRBV6-6|TRBJ2-7
TGTGCCAGCAAAGATACAGGGCGAATCTCCTACGAGCAGTACTTC
CASKDTGRISYEQYF
>.|TRBD1|TRBV7-2|TRBJ2-1
TGTGCCAGCAGCTCGGACAGGGGGCTGCAGAATGAGCAGTTCTTC
CASSSDRGLQNEQFF
>.|.|TRBV11-2|TRBJ1-4
TGTGCCAGCAGCTTCCAATCAGCGGGTAATGAAAAACTGTTTTTT
CASSFQSAGNEKLFF
>.|TRBD1|TRBV6-1|TRBJ1-2
TGTGCCAGCAGTGATTGGGACAGGGGGAAAGATGGCTACACCTTC
CASSDWDRGKDGYTF
>.|.|TRBV5-1|TRBJ2-1
TGCGCCAGCAGCCTGGATCAGGGATATGAGCAGTTCTTC
CASSLDQGYEQFF
>.|TRBD2|TRBV29-1|TRBJ2-1
TGCAGCGGCACCGGGACTAGCGGGAGAGATGAGCAGTTCTTC
CSGTGTSGRDEQFF
>.|TRBD2|TRBV2|TRBJ2-3
TGTGCCAGCAGACTAGCGGGGGGAAGCACAGATACGCAGTATTTT
CASRLAGGSTDTQYF
>medium-sized|.|TRBV6-4|TRBJ2-2
TGTGCCAGCAGTGACCAGGACACCGGGGAGCTGTTTTTT
CASSDQDTGELFF
>few|TRBD1|TRBV25-1|TRBJ1-4
TGTGCCAGCAGTGAAGCGGGACAGGGGAACGAAAAACTGTTTTTT
CASSEAGQGNEKLFF
>once|.|TRBV5-6|TRBJ2-7
TGTGCCAGCAGCTTGTGGGGAGTCTACGAGCAGTACTTC
CASSLWGVYEQYF
>.|TRBD2|TRBV2|TRBJ2-1
TGTGCCAGCACCCTAACTAGCGGGAGGGAGGTCTTC
CASTLTSGREVF
>.|TRBD2|TRBV9|TRBJ2-5
TGTGCCAGCAGCGTAACTAGCGGGGTGGAGACCCAGTACTTC
CASSVTSGVETQYF
>.|TRBD1|TRBV5-1|TRBJ2-7
TGCGCCAGCAAGAGAGACAGGGGATTGTCCTACGAGCAGTACTTC
CASKRDRGLSYEQYF
>.|.|TRBV19|TRBJ1-6
TGTGCCAGTAGTATTTCCGGGACACAGAATTCACCCCTCCACTTT
CASSISGTQNSPLHF
>.|.|TRBV19|TRBJ2-2
TGTGCCAGTAGTATAGTTACGGGGGCGAACACCGGGGAGCTGTTTTTT
CASSIVTGANTGELFF
>.|.|TRBV18|TRBJ2-3
TGTGCCAGCTCCCGCCAGGGCGAGATCGATACGCAGTATTTT
CASSRQGEIDTQYF
>.|.|TRBV5-1|TRBJ1-3
TGCGCCAGCAGCTTGCTCGGCCAGGGTCGGGACACCATATATTTT
CASSLLGQGRDTIYF
>.|.|TRBV4-1|TRBJ2-7
TGCGCCAGCAGCCAAAACGGACATGGGCGTGGCGAGCAGTACTTC
CASSQNGHGRGEQYF
>.|.|TRBV27|TRBJ1-1
TGTGCCAGCAGAGGGTTGAGGACAGATCAGGTTGAAGCTTTCTTT
CASRGLRTDQVEAFF
>.|TRBD2|TRBV10-1|TRBJ2-1
TGCGCCAGCAGCCAGACTAGCGGATACAATGAGCAGTTCTTC
CASSQTSGYNEQFF
>.|.|TRBV5-1|TRBJ2-2
TGCGCCAGCAGCTTGTTGCCAGGTTCGAACACCGGGGAGCTGTTTTTT
CASSLLPGSNTGELFF
>.|.|TRBV18|TRBJ1-5
TGTGCCAGCTCACCTAGCGGGGGGGTAAGCAATCAGCCCCAGCATTTT
CASSPSGGVSNQPQHF
>.|.|TRBV6-1|TRBJ2-5
TGTGCCAGCAGTGAAGCTGGCCCCTCCCAGTACTTC
CASSEAGPSQYF